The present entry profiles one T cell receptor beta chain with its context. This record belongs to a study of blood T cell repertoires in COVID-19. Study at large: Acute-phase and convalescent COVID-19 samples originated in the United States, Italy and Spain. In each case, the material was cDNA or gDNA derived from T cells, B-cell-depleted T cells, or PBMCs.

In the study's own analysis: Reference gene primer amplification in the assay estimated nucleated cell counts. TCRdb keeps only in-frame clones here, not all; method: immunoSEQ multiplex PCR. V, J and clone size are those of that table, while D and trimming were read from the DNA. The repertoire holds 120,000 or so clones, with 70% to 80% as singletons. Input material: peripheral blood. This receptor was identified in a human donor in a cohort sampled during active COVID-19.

This CDR3 reads CASSLGLAGVSWGGDTQYF. In nucleotides, the CDR3 is TGTGCCAGCAGCCTAGGACTAGCGGGAGTGAGTTGGGGGGGAGATACGCAGTATTTT. This chain connects TRBV7-8 to TRBJ2-3; TRBD2 aligns across 13 bases. With 5 bases clipped from V and 5 bases from J, the junction kept 16 bases outside the gene matches. The CDR3 is 19 residues long. The V gene's germline CDR1 is SGHVS and CDR2 FQNEAQ.